This T cell receptor (beta chain) emerged from a study of T-cell reconstitution after alpha-beta-depleted transplantation in children. For TCRbeta, the library was prepared with unique molecular identifiers. TCRdb recomputed calls from the PCR reads with MiXCR, one row per CDR3 protein. The sample carries a few hundred thousand distinct CDR3 sequences, about an eighth recorded once. This clonotype was counted ten times or more. The ends were cut back, 0 bases at V and 0 bases at J, with 9 bases in the middle. From germline, CDR1 is MNHEY and CDR2 SVGAGI. The CDR3 totals 15 residues. The sample was PBMCs, mostly from graft donor cells, taken 360 days after TCRalphabeta/CD19-depleted stem cell transplant. This receptor was obtained from a male patient younger than 18 who had a stem cell transplant for acute myeloid leukemia, so the T cells may come from the graft donor. The chain is built from TRBV6-5 and TRBJ2-7; tentatively, D is TRBD1 (5 bases). The CDR3 region is CASSYSRVSSYEQYF. DNA of the CDR3: TGTGCCAGCAGTTACTCCAGGGTTAGCTCCTACGAGCAGTACTTC.